Sequencing of this T cell receptor beta chain was carried out in a study of T-cell reconstitution after alpha-beta-depleted transplantation in children (dated by TCRdb to the mid-2010s). Regarding the research as a whole: Using TCR repertoire profiling, the study quantitatively followed how T-cell immune reconstitution unfolded in children after TCRalphabeta/CD19-depleted allogeneic hematopoietic cell transplantation.

V was cut back by 4 bases and J by 2 bases, leaving a gap of 12 bases between them. Spanning cysteine to phenylalanine, the CDR3 consists of 14 amino acids. Kept here is only the CDR3 DNA, which spans 42 bases and is read in frame from base 1. According to the germline V gene (reference sequence), CDR1 reads SEHNR and CDR2 reads FQNEAQ. This clonotype was seen at least ten times. Its binding antigen is unknown. The record has no base qualities; no much larger clone is one base away. In light of the paper, this sample's treatment or condition label describes: allogeneic hematopoietic cell transplantation with graft depleted of TCRalphabeta T cells and CD19 B cells. The transplant recipients were children given TCRalphabeta/CD19-depleted allogeneic hematopoietic cell grafts. Library method: PCR. Instrument on record: Illumina HiSeq 2500. To normalize quantification of the TCRbeta repertoire, the TCR libraries were built with molecular barcoding that relied on unique molecular identifiers. TCRdb's own reprocessing of the public reads used fastp at Q25 and MiXCR and kept productive beta chains. Rows matching on CDR3 protein sequence are summarized as one entry with the most common DNA and genes. The sample includes hundreds of thousands of distinct CDR3 sequences, with 9.5% to 13% observed a single time. The ten largest clones represent around 7.6% of the sample.

On the study overall, not on this receptor specifically: About two months after transplant, the apparently early recovery of alphabetaT-cell counts reportedly depended on just several hundred clones that had expanded rapidly and came from non-depleted graft cells. The high TCRbeta diversity at day 60 in some patients was ascribed to recipient T cells and intrathymic progenitors that had survived conditioning. Hyperexpanded clone frequencies declined over subsequent months; after one year, T-cell counts and TCRbeta diversity were mostly attributed to newly produced T cells.

Sequenced material: PBMCs, taken before TCRalphabeta/CD19-depleted stem cell transplant. Recombination linked TRBV7-9 to TRBJ2-7; D gene: possibly TRBD1, on 5 matching bases. This clonotype was sampled from a boy younger than two with acute myeloid leukemia, due to receive a stem cell transplant. The CDR3 amino acid sequence is: CASSSWTSTYEQYF. The bases read TGTGCCAGCAGCTCTTGGACATCGACCTACGAGCAGTACTTC.